This TCR beta chain derives from a study of response to subunit inactivated influenza vaccine. Study-level results: The authors offered the suggestion that each seasonal influenza vaccination recruits few new T cells.

With respect to this clonotype: Its specificity is not known.

The J segment lost 6 bases and the V segment lost 3 bases, leaving 10 bases of the junction unmatched. Per germline, CDR1 MNHEY and CDR2 SVGAGI. The CDR3 is made up of 17 amino acids. TCRdb called the RT-PCR reads again in MiXCR, with one record for every CDR3 protein. Of some 500,000 distinct CDR3 sequences listed, roughly 23% were seen once; the top ten hold under 2.5%. The receptor was isolated from a man aged 50 to 60 who received an inactivated influenza vaccine. Here the sequenced sample was CD4+ T cells sorted from PBMCs, taken 4 to 6 days after vaccination. This chain uses TRBV6-5 with TRBJ2-1; 11 nucleotides agree with TRBD1. CDR3 sequence reads: CASSYRGTGGKGNEQFF. DNA of the CDR3: TGTGCCAGCAGTTATCGGGGGACAGGGGGAAAAGGCAATGAGCAGTTCTTC.